The clone carrying this T cell receptor (beta chain) was seen at least ten times. The data originate from a study of identical twins. From the 5' RACE reads, TCRdb called clonotypes with MiXCR, one entry per CDR3 protein. The data show some 240,000 distinct CDR3 sequences, roughly a tenth seen once. Germline trimming cut 1 base from V and 1 base from J; bases unmatched to any gene: 12. This CDR3 is built from 18 residues. Germline V lookup: CDR1 LGHDT, CDR2 YNNKEL (reference sequence). The TCR was taken from a man aged 50-60 years in good health. V and J are TRBV3-1 and TRBJ1-1; TRBD1 aligns across 7 bases. Sequencing used memory T cells sorted from blood. The CDR3 nucleotides read TGTGCCAGCAGCCAAGCGCGATCTTGGGACAGCAGGAACACTGAAGCTTTCTTT. Its protein is CASSQARSWDSRNTEAFF.